This T cell receptor beta chain derives from a study of human T cells and chemical hapten exposure. Study information: For the roughly 24-week duration of the study, patients were given weekly doses of diphenylcyclopropenone on the scalp.

TCRdb itself ran the RACE reads through MiXCR, one entry per CDR3 protein. The sample has roughly 92,000 distinct CDR3 sequences; more than 9.5% are singletons. This clonotype was seen a few times. Losses at the gene ends were 1 base for V and 3 bases for J; bases not matched to a gene: 2. The CDR3 sequence is 15 residues long. Germline values: CDR1 SGHVS, CDR2 FNYEAQ. The time point: patch test 2, 6 weeks after DPC sensitization. Regarding treatment: therapeutic diphenylcyclopropenone sensitization with weekly scalp DPC. This chain joins TRBV7-6 and TRBJ2-2; 7 nucleotides match TRBD1. This receptor was obtained from a woman aged 40 to 55 with alopecia areata. Some clones in this sample may be carry-over from other donors' samples. Sequencing was performed on whole blood, taken in connection with sensitization to the hapten diphenylcyclopropenone (DPC). The CDR3 DNA is TGTGCCAGCAGCTTAGGGGACAGAGACACCGGGGAGCTGTTTTTT. Amino acids: CASSLGDRDTGELFF.